The rows below give T cell receptor beta chains drawn from one sample of a study of blood T cell repertoires in COVID-19. Produced via immunoSEQ multiplex PCR; TCRdb's table is partial and in-frame only. The sample lists about 160,000 clones, approximately 86% occurring once. Material: peripheral blood. Receptors were obtained from a man between 60 and 70 years old with COVID-19, enrolled during active disease. CDR3s include the opening cysteine and the closing phenylalanine or tryptophan. D genes are given only for firm matches. The size entry is marked missing in some rows and otherwise reads once, few, many or a size class.

TRBV4-3,-,TRBD1,TRBJ2-3,CASRPGTGGDTQYF,TGCGCCAGCAGACCCGGGACAGGCGGAGATACGCAGTATTTT
TRBV6-5,-,TRBD1,TRBJ1-4,CASSPGDRGGEKLFF,TGTGCCAGCAGTCCGGGGGACAGGGGAGGTGAAAAACTGTTTTTT
TRBV27,-,TRBD2,TRBJ2-2,CASSRLAGNTGELFF,TGTGCCAGCAGTAGACTAGCGGGGAACACCGGGGAGCTGTTTTTT
TRBV7-2,-,TRBD1,TRBJ2-5,CASSFDRGRETQYF,TGTGCCAGCAGCTTCGACAGGGGCAGGGAGACCCAGTACTTC
TRBV2,-,TRBD2,TRBJ2-4,CASRAGTSGGETFKNIQYF,TGTGCCAGCAGAGCCGGGACTAGCGGGGGGGAGACTTTCAAAAACATTCAGTACTTC
TRBV9,-,-,TRBJ1-1,CASSVAGTQDTEAFF,TGTGCCAGCAGCGTAGCCGGGACTCAGGACACTGAAGCTTTCTTT
TRBV2,-,-,TRBJ1-6,CASRASWNSPLHF,TGTGCCAGCAGGGCAAGTTGGAATTCACCCCTCCACTTT
TRBV19,many,-,TRBJ1-5,CASSNLGNQPQHF,TGTGCCAGTAGCAACTTGGGCAATCAGCCCCAGCATTTT
TRBV6-5,-,TRBD1,TRBJ1-1,CASRETGSTEAFF,TGTGCCAGCAGGGAGACAGGGTCCACTGAAGCTTTCTTT
TRBV4-2,once,-,TRBJ1-2,CASSQDLSLPYGYTF,TGTGCCAGCAGCCAAGATCTATCTCTGCCGTATGGCTACACCTTC
TRBV7-9,-,-,TRBJ2-7,CASSSVRGGEQYF,TGTGCCAGCAGCTCAGTTAGGGGAGGCGAGCAGTACTTC
TRBV5-6,once,-,TRBJ2-7,CASSPPWPGTAIHEQYF,TGTGCCAGCAGCCCCCCATGGCCAGGGACTGCCATCCACGAGCAGTACTTC
TRBV2,once,TRBD1,TRBJ1-2,CASSGDRDGGYTF,TGTGCCAGCAGTGGGGACAGGGATGGTGGCTACACCTTC
TRBV24-1,-,TRBD1,TRBJ1-1,CATSDPNRGEAFF,TGTGCCACCAGTGATCCAAACAGGGGTGAAGCTTTCTTT
TRBV7-9,few,TRBD2,TRBJ2-1,CASSRTSTYNEQFF,TGTGCCAGCAGCAGGACTAGCACATACAATGAGCAGTTCTTC
TRBV2,-,-,TRBJ2-1,CASSEDSHNEQFF,TGTGCCAGCAGTGAAGACTCGCACAATGAGCAGTTCTTC
TRBV7-3,-,TRBD1,TRBJ1-2,CASSLTGQGLPTDGYTF,TGTGCCAGCAGCTTAACGGGACAGGGGCTCCCAACTGACGGCTACACCTTC
TRBV6-1,-,TRBD1,TRBJ2-6,CASRNRGTGANVLTF,TGTGCCAGCAGGAACAGGGGTACTGGGGCCAACGTCCTGACTTTC
TRBV9,-,TRBD2,TRBJ2-5,CASSDGTSGGYQETQYF,TGTGCCAGCAGCGACGGGACTAGCGGGGGGTACCAAGAGACCCAGTACTTC
TRBV19,-,-,TRBJ2-7,CASSQGNTPYEQYF,TGTGCCAGTTCACAGGGAAACACTCCCTACGAGCAGTACTTC
TRBV11-3,-,-,TRBJ2-6,CASSQGQNSGANVLTF,TGTGCCAGCAGCCAAGGACAAAACTCTGGGGCCAACGTCCTGACTTTC
TRBV19,once,-,TRBJ1-2,CAPVRVRAHNYGYTF,TGTGCCCCAGTGAGGGTTAGGGCCCATAACTATGGCTACACCTTC
TRBV6-5,-,-,TRBJ2-3,CASRRQVTDTQYF,TGTGCCAGCAGACGGCAGGTAACAGATACGCAGTATTTT
TRBV11-1,-,-,TRBJ1-1,CASSPQEGGNTEAFF,TGTGCCAGCAGCCCACAGGAGGGTGGGAACACTGAAGCTTTCTTT
TRBV2,few,-,TRBJ1-2,CASSSDTNYGYTF,TGTGCCAGCTCTTCAGACACTAACTATGGCTACACCTTC
TRBV18,once,-,TRBJ1-4,CASSPVSGTGEKLFF,TGTGCCAGCTCACCAGTGTCAGGGACTGGTGAAAAACTGTTTTTT
TRBV28,-,-,TRBJ1-1,CASSPPVLSGGGHYGTEAFF,TGTGCCAGCAGTCCCCCCGTCCTTTCGGGGGGGGGACATTATGGCACTGAAGCTTTCTTT
TRBV28,-,TRBD1,TRBJ1-4,CASSTGGLNEKLFF,TGTGCCAGCAGTACAGGGGGCCTTAATGAAAAACTGTTTTTT
TRBV6-5,-,-,TRBJ2-7,CASRYPGHNEQYF,TGTGCCAGCAGATACCCAGGGCACAACGAGCAGTACTTC
TRBV30,once,TRBD1,TRBJ1-2,CAWSKTGRNTF,TGTGCCTGGAGTAAGACAGGGAGGAACACCTTC
TRBV2,-,-,TRBJ1-2,CASSEFQGGGYTF,TGTGCCAGCAGTGAATTCCAAGGAGGGGGCTACACCTTC
TRBV28,few,-,TRBJ1-2,CASSLGSYGYTF,TGTGCCAGCAGTTTAGGTAGTTATGGCTACACCTTC
TRBV19,few,-,TRBJ2-2,CASSRLVVQDTFTGELFF,TGTGCCAGTAGTAGGCTCGTGGTGCAAGACACTTTCACCGGGGAGCTGTTTTTT
TRBV18,-,-,TRBJ1-6,CASSPIPGPGSPLHF,TGTGCCAGCTCACCAATTCCAGGGCCGGGTTCACCCCTCCACTTT
TRBV6-2/TRBV6-3,-,-,TRBJ1-5,CASSYVSSQPQHF,TGTGCCAGCAGTTACGTATCGAGTCAGCCCCAGCATTTT
TRBV5-5,-,TRBD2,TRBJ2-3,CASTRGDAGWGTQYF,TGTGCCAGCACCCGGGGGGACGCCGGCTGGGGCACGCAGTATTTT
TRBV15,few,-,TRBJ1-3,CATSRDHPGSGSGNTIYF,TGTGCCACCAGCAGAGATCACCCGGGGTCAGGCTCTGGAAACACCATATATTTT
TRBV29-1,-,-,TRBJ1-1,CSVVSPMNTEAFF,TGCAGCGTTGTTTCTCCTATGAACACTGAAGCTTTCTTT
TRBV5-1,-,TRBD1,TRBJ1-4,CASSVGQGNEKLFF,TGCGCCAGCAGCGTGGGACAGGGGAATGAAAAACTGTTTTTT
TRBV3-1/TRBV3-2,-,-,TRBJ1-6,CASSRGGGIDSPLHF,TGTGCCAGCAGCCGGGGCGGAGGGATCGATTCACCCCTCCACTTT
TRBV19,-,TRBD1,TRBJ1-4,CASSTRGPNEKLFF,TGTGCCAGTAGCACAAGGGGGCCAAATGAAAAACTGTTTTTT
TRBV25-1,-,-,TRBJ2-7,CASSFTGTYEQYF,TGTGCCAGCAGTTTTACAGGTACCTACGAGCAGTACTTC